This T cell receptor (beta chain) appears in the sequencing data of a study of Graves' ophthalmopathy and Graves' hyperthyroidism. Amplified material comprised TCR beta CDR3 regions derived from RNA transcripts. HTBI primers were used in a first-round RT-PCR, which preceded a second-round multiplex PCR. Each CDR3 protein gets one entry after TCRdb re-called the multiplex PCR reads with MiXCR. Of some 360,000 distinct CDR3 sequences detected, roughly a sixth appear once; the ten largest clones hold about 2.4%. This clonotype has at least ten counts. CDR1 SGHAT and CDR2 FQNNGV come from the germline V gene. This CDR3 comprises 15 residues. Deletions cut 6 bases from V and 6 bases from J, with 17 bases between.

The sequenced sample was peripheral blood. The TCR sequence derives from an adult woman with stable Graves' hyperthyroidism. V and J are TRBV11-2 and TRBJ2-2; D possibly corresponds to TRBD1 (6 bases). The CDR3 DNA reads TGTGCCAGCAGGATAGTACAGGGTAGCCCCGGGGAGCTGTTTTTT. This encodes CASRIVQGSPGELFF. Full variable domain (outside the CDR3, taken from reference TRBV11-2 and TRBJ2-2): EAGVAQSPRYKIIEKRQSVAFWCNPISGHATLYWYQQILGQGPKLLIQFQNNGVVDDSQLPKDRFSAERLKGVDSTLKIQPAKLEDSAVYLCASRIVQGSPGELFFGEGSRLTVL.